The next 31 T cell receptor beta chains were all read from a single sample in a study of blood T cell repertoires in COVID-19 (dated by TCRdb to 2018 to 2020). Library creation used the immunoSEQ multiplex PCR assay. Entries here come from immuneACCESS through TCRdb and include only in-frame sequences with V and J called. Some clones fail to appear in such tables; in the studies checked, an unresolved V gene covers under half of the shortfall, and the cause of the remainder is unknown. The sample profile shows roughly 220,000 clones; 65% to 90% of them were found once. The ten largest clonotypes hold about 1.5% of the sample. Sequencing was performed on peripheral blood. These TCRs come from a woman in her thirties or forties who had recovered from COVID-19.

The CDR3 here is CASSIQGTEAFF. The CDR3 nucleotides are TGCGCCAGCAGCATACAGGGCACTGAAGCTTTCTTT. This chain links TRBV5-1 with TRBJ1-1, with D perhaps matching TRBD1 (6 bases). Germline-derived CDR1 and CDR2 are SGHRS and YFSETQ. Between the trimmed V and J ends, which lost 4 bases and 4 bases, there was a span of 8 bases. The CDR3 sequence is 12 residues long.

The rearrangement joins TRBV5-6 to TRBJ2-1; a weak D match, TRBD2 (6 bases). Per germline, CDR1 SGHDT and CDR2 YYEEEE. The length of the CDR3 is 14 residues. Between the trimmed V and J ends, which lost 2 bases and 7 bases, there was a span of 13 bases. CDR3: CASSFKVGRNEQFF. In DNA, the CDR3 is TGTGCCAGCAGCTTTAAGGTAGGGAGGAATGAGCAGTTCTTC.

CDR3 sequence (DNA): TGTGCCAGCACCCTACGACACGATGGCTACACCTTC. It is translated as CASTLRHDGYTF. This sequence joins TRBV28 and TRBJ1-2, with D unresolved. Germline V lookup: CDR1 MDHEN, CDR2 SYDVKM. Trimming left V 7 bases short and J 6 bases short, with 12 bases between. The CDR3 sequence is 12 residues long.

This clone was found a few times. As DNA, the CDR3 is TGTGCCAGCATAGACAGTTCCTATAATTCACCCCTCCACTTT. This gives the protein CASIDSSYNSPLHF. The chain couples TRBV28 to TRBJ1-6, with D possibly being TRBD1 (5 bases). Germline values: CDR1 MDHEN, CDR2 SYDVKM. This CDR3 is built from 14 residues. V lost 7 bases to trimming and J lost 1 base, with 8 bases between them.

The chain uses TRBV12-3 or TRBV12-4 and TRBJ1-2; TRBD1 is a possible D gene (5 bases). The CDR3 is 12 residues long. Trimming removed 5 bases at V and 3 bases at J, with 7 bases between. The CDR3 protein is CASSMTDYGYTF. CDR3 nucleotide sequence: TGTGCCAGCAGTATGACAGACTATGGCTACACCTTC.

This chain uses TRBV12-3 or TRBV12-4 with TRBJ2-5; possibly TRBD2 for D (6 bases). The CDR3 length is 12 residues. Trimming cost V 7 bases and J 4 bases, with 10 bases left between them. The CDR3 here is CASTGGGETQYF. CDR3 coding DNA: TGTGCCAGCACCGGGGGAGGAGAGACCCAGTACTTC.

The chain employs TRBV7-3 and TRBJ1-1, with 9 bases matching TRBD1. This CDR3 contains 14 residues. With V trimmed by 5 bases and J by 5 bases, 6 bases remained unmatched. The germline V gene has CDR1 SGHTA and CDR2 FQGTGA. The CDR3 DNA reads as TGTGCCAGCAGCCTAGGGACAGGGAGGACTGAAGCTTTCTTT. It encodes CASSLGTGRTEAFF.

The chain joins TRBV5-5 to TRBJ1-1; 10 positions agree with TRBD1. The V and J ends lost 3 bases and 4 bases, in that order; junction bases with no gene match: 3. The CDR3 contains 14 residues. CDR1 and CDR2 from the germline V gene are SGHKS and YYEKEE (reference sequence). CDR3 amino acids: CASSSWTGGTEAFF. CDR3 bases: TGTGCCAGCAGCTCCTGGACAGGGGGCACTGAAGCTTTCTTT.

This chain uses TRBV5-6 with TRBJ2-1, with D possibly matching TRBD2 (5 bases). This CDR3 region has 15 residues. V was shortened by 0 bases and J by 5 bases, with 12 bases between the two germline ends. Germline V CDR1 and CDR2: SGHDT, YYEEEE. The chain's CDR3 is CASSLVGMAHNEQFF. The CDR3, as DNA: TGTGCCAGCAGCTTGGTCGGGATGGCCCACAATGAGCAGTTCTTC.

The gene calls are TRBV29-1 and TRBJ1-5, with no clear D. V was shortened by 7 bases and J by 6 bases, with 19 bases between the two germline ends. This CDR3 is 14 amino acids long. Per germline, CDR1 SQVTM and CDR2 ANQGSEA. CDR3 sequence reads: CSALDGAVGQPQHF. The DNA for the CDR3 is TGCAGCGCCTTAGACGGAGCTGTCGGTCAGCCCCAGCATTTT. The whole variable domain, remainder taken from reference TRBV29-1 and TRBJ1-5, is SAVISQKPSRDICQRGTSLTIQCQVDSQVTMMFWYRQQPGQSLTLIATANQGSEATYESGFVIDKFPISRPNLTFSTLTVSNMSPEDSSIYLCSALDGAVGQPQHFGDGTRLSIL.

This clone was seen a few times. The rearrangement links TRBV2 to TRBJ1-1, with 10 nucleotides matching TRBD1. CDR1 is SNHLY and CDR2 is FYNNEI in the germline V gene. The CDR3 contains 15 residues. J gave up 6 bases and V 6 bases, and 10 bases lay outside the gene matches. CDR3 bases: TGTGCCAGCAGGTTAGAGACAGGGGGCCTCGCTGAAGCTTTCTTT. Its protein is CASRLETGGLAEAFF. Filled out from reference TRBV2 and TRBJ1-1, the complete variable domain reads EPEVTQTPSHQVTQMGQEVILRCVPISNHLYFYWYRQILGQKVEFLVSFYNNEISEKSEIFDDQFSVERPDGSNFTLKIRSTKLEDSAMYFCASRLETGGLAEAFFGQGTRLTVV.

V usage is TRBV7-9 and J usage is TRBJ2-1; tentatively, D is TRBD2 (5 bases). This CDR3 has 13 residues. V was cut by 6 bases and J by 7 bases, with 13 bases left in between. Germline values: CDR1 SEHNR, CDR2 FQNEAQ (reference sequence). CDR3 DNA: TGTGCCAGCAGGTCAGCCGAGGGAAATGAGCAGTTCTTC. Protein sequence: CASRSAEGNEQFF.

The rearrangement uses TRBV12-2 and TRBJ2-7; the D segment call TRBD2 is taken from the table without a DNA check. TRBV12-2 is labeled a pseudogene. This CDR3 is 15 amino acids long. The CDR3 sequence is CASRVKRANSYEQYF. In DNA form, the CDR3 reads TGTGCAAGTCGCGTGAAGAGAGCCAACTCCTACGAGCAGTACTTC.

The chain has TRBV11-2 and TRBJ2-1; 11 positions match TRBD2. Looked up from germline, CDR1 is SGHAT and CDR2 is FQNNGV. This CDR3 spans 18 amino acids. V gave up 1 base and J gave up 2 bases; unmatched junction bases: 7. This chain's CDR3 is CASSLGVLAGAAYNEQFF. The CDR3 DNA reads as TGTGCCAGCAGCTTAGGCGTACTAGCGGGGGCCGCCTACAATGAGCAGTTCTTC.

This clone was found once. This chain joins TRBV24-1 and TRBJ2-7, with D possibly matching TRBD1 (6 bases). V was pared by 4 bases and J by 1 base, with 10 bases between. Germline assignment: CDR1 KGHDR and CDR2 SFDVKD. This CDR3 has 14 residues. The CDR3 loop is CATSDSGVSYEQYF. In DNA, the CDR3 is TGTGCCACCAGTGACTCAGGGGTTTCCTACGAGCAGTACTTC.

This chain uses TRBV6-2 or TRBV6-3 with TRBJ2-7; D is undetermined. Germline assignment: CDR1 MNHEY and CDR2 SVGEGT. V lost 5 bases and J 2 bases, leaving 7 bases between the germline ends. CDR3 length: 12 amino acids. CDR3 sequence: CASSDAAYEQYF. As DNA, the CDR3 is TGTGCCAGCAGTGACGCGGCCTACGAGCAGTACTTC.

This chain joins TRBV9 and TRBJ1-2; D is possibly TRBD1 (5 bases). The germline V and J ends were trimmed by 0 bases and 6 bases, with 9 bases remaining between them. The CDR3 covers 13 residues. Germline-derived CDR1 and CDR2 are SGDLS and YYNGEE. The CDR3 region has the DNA TGTGCCAGCAGCGTAGACAGGACACATGGCTACACCTTC. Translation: CASSVDRTHGYTF.

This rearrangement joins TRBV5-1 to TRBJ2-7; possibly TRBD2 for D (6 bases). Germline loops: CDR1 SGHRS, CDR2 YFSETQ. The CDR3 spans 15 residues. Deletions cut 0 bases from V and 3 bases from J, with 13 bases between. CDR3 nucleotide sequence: TGCGCCAGCAGCTTGGCGACCGGGGGACTCTACGAGCAGTACTTC. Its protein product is CASSLATGGLYEQYF.

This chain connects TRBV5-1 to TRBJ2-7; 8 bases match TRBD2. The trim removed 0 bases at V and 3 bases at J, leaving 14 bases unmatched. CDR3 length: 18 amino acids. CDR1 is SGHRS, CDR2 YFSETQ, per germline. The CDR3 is CASSLDSTGGGSFYEQYF. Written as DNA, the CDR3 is TGCGCCAGCAGCTTGGATAGCACGGGCGGGGGGTCCTTCTACGAGCAGTACTTC.

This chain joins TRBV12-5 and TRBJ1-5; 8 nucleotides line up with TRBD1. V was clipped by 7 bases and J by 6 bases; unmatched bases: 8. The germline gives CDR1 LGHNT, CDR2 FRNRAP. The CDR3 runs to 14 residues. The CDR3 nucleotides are TGTGCTAGTGTAGCAGGGGGCGGCGGTCAGCCCCAGCATTTT. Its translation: CASVAGGGGQPQHF.

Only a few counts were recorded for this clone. CDR3 sequence: CSARDPDGYTF. CDR3 coding DNA: TGCAGTGCTAGAGATCCGGATGGCTACACCTTC. The V gene is TRBV20-1, the J gene TRBJ1-2; D unresolved. Germline V gives CDR1 DFQATT, CDR2 SNEGSKA (reference sequence). V was pared by 0 bases and J by 6 bases, with 5 bases between. The CDR3 has 11 residues.

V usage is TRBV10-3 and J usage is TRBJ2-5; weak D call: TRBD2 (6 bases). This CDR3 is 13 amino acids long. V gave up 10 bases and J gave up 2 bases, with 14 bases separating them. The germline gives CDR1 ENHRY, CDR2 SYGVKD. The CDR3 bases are TGTGCCACCGGTGGGGGGAATCAAGAGACCCAGTACTTC. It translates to CATGGGNQETQYF.

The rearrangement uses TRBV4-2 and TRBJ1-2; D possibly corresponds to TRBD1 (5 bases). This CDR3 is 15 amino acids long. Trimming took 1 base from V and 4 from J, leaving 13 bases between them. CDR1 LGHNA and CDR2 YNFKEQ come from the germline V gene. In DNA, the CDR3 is TGTGCCAGCAGCCAAGGACCGGGGGAGGGCTATGGCTACACCTTC. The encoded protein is CASSQGPGEGYGYTF.

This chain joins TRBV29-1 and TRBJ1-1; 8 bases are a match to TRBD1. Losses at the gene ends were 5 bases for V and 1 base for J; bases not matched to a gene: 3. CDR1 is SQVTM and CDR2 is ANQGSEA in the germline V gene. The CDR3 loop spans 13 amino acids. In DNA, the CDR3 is TGCAGCGTTCCAGGGACAGGGAACACTGAAGCTTTCTTT. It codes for CSVPGTGNTEAFF.

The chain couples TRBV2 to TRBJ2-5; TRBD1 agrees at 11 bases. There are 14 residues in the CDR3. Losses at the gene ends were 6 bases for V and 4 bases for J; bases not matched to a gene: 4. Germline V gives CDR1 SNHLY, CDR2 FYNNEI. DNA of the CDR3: TGTGCCAGCAGCGGACAGGGGGCTGGAGAGACCCAGTACTTC. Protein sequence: CASSGQGAGETQYF.

The CDR3 loop is CASRITGDPYEQYF. CDR3 sequence (DNA): TGTGCCAGTCGAATTACAGGGGACCCCTACGAGCAGTACTTC. The chain carries TRBV28 and TRBJ2-7; 7 positions agree with TRBD1. The V gene end was trimmed by 9 bases and the J gene end by 2 bases; junction bases not matched to a gene: 10. The CDR3 totals 14 residues. From germline, CDR1 is MDHEN and CDR2 SYDVKM.

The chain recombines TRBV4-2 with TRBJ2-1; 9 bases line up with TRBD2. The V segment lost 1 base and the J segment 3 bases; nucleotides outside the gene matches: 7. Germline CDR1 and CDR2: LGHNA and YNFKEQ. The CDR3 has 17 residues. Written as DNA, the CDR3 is TGTGCCAGCAGCCAAGTCCTAGCGGGGTTGGGCTACAATGAGCAGTTCTTC. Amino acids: CASSQVLAGLGYNEQFF.

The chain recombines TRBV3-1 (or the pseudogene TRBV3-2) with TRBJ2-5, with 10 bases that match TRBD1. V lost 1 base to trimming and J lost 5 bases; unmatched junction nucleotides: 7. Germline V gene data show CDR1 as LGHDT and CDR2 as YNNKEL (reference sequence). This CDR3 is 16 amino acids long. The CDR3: CASSQVTGTGVETQYF. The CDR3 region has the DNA TGTGCCAGCAGCCAAGTTACCGGGACAGGGGTCGAGACCCAGTACTTC.

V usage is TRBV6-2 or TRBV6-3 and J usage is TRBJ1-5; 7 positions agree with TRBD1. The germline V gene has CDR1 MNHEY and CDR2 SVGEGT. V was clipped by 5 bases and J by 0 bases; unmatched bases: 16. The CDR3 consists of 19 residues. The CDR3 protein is CASSAWGQKWGSSNQPQHF. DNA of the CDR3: TGTGCCAGCAGTGCCTGGGGACAGAAATGGGGCTCTAGCAATCAGCCCCAGCATTTT.

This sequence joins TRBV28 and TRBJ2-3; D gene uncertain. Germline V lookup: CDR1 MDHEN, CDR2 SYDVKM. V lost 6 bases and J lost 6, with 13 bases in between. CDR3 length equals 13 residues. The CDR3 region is CASSSYRADTQYF. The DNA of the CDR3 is TGTGCCAGCAGCTCGTACAGAGCCGATACGCAGTATTTT.

CDR3 region: CASSQKRQGDNEKLFF. The CDR3 nucleotides read TGTGCCAGCAGCCAAAAACGACAGGGTGATAATGAAAAACTGTTTTTT. V usage is TRBV7-2 and J usage is TRBJ1-4, with 7 bases fitting TRBD1. Germline trimming cut 5 bases from V and 4 bases from J; bases unmatched to any gene: 10. CDR1 is SGHTA, CDR2 FQGNSA, per germline. This CDR3 contains 16 residues.